The entry that follows covers one T cell receptor beta chain sequence. Its antigen is currently unknown. Being one base from a much bigger clone, this may be a read error. Uncontrolled infection, other autoimmune disease, pregnancy and lactation each barred patients from inclusion. Source material for PBMCs was less than 12 ml fresh peripheral blood. It was RNA transcripts that yielded the amplified TCR beta CDR3 regions. RT-PCR in the first round (using the HTBI primer set) targeted the TCR CDR3. TCRdb re-analysed the multiplex PCR reads in MiXCR, keeping a single row per CDR3 protein. Of about 59,000 distinct CDR3 sequences listed, roughly half are singletons. These data belong to a study of T cells in Graves' hyperthyroidism and ophthalmopathy. Study-level information: At the time of initial diagnosis and before any treatment, peripheral blood was collected. Notes on the study in general: Clonotypes that were expanded in thyroid above 0.001 mostly appeared in blood too.

The sample consisted of blood. This TCR was sampled from an older woman with Graves' ophthalmopathy.

CDR3 sequence (DNA): TGTGCCAGCAGCCAAGGGAGGCGGGGTAGACAGACCCAGTACTTC. It yields the protein CASSQGRRGRQTQYF. The chain recombines TRBV3-1 with TRBJ2-5; D perhaps matches TRBD2 (6 bases). CDR3 size: 15 residues. V lost 1 base, J lost 6 bases, and 15 bases lay in between. Germline V gene sequence: CDR1 LGHDT, CDR2 YNNKEL (reference sequence).